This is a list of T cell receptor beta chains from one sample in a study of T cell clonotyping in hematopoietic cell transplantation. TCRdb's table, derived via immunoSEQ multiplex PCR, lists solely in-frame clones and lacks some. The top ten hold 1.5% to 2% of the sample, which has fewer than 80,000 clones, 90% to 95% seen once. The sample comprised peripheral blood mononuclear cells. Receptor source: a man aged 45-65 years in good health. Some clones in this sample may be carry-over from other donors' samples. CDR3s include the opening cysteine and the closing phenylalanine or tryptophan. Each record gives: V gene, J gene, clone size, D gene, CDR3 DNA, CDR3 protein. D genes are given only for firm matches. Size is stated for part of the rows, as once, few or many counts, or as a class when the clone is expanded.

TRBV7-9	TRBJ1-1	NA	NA	TGTGCCAGCACCGTTCGGGGGATCACTGAAGCTTTCTTT	CASTVRGITEAFF
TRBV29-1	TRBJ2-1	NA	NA	TGCAGCGTTGAAGGGGACACTAGTTTCGGTGAGCAGTTCTTC	CSVEGDTSFGEQFF
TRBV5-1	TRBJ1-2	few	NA	TGCGCCAGCAGCCCAGTCGACAGGCGGTATGGCTACACCTTC	CASSPVDRRYGYTF
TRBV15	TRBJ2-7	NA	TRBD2	TGTGCCACCAGCAGTGGACTAGCGGGAGTTAGCGAGCAGTACTTC	CATSSGLAGVSEQYF
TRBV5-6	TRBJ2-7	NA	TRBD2	TGTGCCAGACCGCCGGCAGGCACTAGCGGGCCGGGGTCCTACGAGCAGTACTTC	CARPPAGTSGPGSYEQYF
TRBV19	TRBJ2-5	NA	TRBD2	TGTGCCAGTAGTGGCGGGGGGGCAGAGACCCAGTACTTC	CASSGGGAETQYF
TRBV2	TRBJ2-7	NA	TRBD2	TGTGCCAGCAGTGGGTTCCAGCGGGAAATCAACTACGAGCAGTACTTC	CASSGFQREINYEQYF
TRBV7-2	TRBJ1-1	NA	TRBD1	TGTGCCAGCGGGGGACAGGGTTTTAACACTGAAGCTTTCTTT	CASGGQGFNTEAFF
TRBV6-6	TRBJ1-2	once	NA	TGTGCCAGCAGTTACTCGATCGGGGACTATGGCTACACCTTC	CASSYSIGDYGYTF
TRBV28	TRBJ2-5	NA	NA	TGTGCCAGCAGTTTATTACGGGAAAAAAGAGAGACCCAGTACTTC	CASSLLREKRETQYF
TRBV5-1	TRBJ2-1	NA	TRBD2	TGCGCCAGCAGCTCCCCAGCGGGGGGGCCTGCCAATGAGCAGTTCTTC	CASSSPAGGPANEQFF
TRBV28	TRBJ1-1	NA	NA	TGTGCCAGCAGTTTACCTCCGGGGAACACTGAAGCTTTCTTT	CASSLPPGNTEAFF
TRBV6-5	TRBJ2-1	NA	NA	TGTGCCAGCAGTTACTCGAGGCTAGCTATGAATGAGCAGTTCTTC	CASSYSRLAMNEQFF
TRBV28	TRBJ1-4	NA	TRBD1	TGTGCCAGCAGTGTGACAGGGGGGGAAGAAAAACTGTTTTTT	CASSVTGGEEKLFF
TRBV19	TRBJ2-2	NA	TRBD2	TGTGCCAGTAGTGTACTAGCGGGGCCCGGGGAGCTGTTTTTT	CASSVLAGPGELFF
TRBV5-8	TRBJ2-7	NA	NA	TGTGCCAGCAGGGGTCTCTTGGGCTACGAGCAGTACTTC	CASRGLLGYEQYF
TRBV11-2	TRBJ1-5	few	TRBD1	TGTGCCAGCAGCCTCGACAGGGGAGGCAATCAGCCCCAGCATTTT	CASSLDRGGNQPQHF
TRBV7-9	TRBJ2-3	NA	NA	TGTGCCAGCAACGTGGGGGCCGCTAGCACAGATACGCAGTATTTT	CASNVGAASTDTQYF
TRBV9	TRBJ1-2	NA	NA	TGTGCCAGCAGCGTAGGTTTACAGGGTGAAGGATATGAAGGCTACACCTTC	CASSVGLQGEGYEGYTF
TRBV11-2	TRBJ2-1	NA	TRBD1	TGTGCCAGCAGCTTAGTACAGGGGTCTCGTTTTCGGAATGAGCAGTTCTTC	CASSLVQGSRFRNEQFF
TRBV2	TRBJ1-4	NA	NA	TGTGCCAGCAGGCCTTTACTGGGAGGCTCGCGGGGCCGTGGTGAAAAACTGTTTTTT	CASRPLLGGSRGRGEKLFF
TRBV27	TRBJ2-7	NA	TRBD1	TGTGCCAGCTCCCGGCAGGGGGCCTACGAGCAGTACTTC	CASSRQGAYEQYF
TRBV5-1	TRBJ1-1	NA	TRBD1	TGCGCCAGCAGCTTGAGAGGGGGCGTCGCAAGGAACACTGAAGCTTTCTTT	CASSLRGGVARNTEAFF
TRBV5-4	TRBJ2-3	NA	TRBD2	TGTGCCAGCAGCTTGATCGGGGGGGCGAGCACAGATACGCAGTATTTT	CASSLIGGASTDTQYF
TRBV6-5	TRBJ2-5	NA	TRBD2	TGTGCCAGCAGTTACTCGACTAGCGGGGTCCCAGAGACCCAGTACTTC	CASSYSTSGVPETQYF
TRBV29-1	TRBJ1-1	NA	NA	TGCAGCGCTAGGGGTTCCACTGAAGCTTTCTTT	CSARGSTEAFF
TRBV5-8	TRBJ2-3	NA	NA	TGTGCCAGCAGGCCGCCGGAGGGGATGACAGATACGCAGTATTTT	CASRPPEGMTDTQYF
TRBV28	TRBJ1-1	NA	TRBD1	TGTGCCAGCAGGACAGGGCCCACCACTGAAGCTTTCTTT	CASRTGPTTEAFF
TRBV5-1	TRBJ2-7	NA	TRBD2	TGCGCCAGCAGCGTACAAGGGACTAGCTGGGAGCAGTACTTC	CASSVQGTSWEQYF
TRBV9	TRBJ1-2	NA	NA	TGTGCCAGCAGCGCGGACAGCTCCTATGGCTACACCTTC	CASSADSSYGYTF